This T cell receptor beta chain was retrieved from a study of post-analysis software for immune sequencing data (dated by TCRdb to between 2014 and 2017). In terms of the full investigation: Disease courses on record covered relapsing-remitting, secondary progressive and progressive-relapsing multiple sclerosis, though some patients had no subtype annotation. The patient repertoires were set against around eleven previously published healthy control repertoires from donors whose ages ranged from roughly 6 to 26 years. A subset of samples was prepared in parallel using single-end sample barcoding, then pooled and co-amplified after Illumina adapter ligation.

To demonstrate the VDJtools post-analysis software, the study profiled TCR beta repertoires from the peripheral blood of about 13 young patients with multiple sclerosis. The multiple sclerosis patients were children and adolescents between about 6 and 16 years of age. The table lists this clonotype with a few counts. Its antigen target is currently unknown. No per-base quality is available; no much larger clone lies one base away. What the work shows at the level of the full study, not this receptor alone: Direct clustering with F measure revealed strong co-clustering of samples prepared in the same batch, which led to a batch-effect correction. The multiple sclerosis patient group was slightly younger than the control group. Normalized Chao1 diversity was significantly lower in multiple sclerosis patients than controls, suggesting substantial peripheral T-cell clonal expansion. Patients showed significantly higher frequencies than controls for roughly five TRBV segments, among them TRBV5-6, TRBV5-1 and TRBV20-1.

Taken from cysteine to phenylalanine, the CDR3 has 14 residues. Just the 42-base CDR3 DNA is kept, in frame starting at base 1. V and J lose 2 bases and 13 bases, and a span of 17 bases separates them. The germline V gene sets CDR1 to ENHRY and CDR2 to SYGVKD. The receptor library was made with PCR. The instrument was an Illumina HiSeq 2500. To reduce PCR and sequencing biases, unique molecular identifiers were incorporated into the TCR beta cDNA libraries. Every 1 to 10 million input T cells yielded approximately 500,000 cDNA molecules, meaning each molecule approximated one T cell. Patient libraries were prepared and sequenced with the same protocol used for the earlier healthy control dataset. Within a given batch, samples were prepared together, multiplexed and sequenced on the same HiSeq lane. In the source study's methods: MIGEC handled the raw barcoded reads, throwing out single-read molecular identifier groups before consensus assembly and CDR3 extraction. Clonotype tables were post-analysed with VDJtools, and diversity was normalized by down-sampling all datasets to the smallest sample size. Repertoire overlap clustering matched CDR3 amino acid but not nucleotide sequences to correct batch-related cross-sample contamination. Using fastp at Q25 and MiXCR, TCRdb reprocessed the public reads and kept productive beta chains. Records with the same CDR3 protein are collapsed into one entry carrying the most frequent genes and DNA. The V and J calls come from TCRdb's annotation, not from the publication. The sample yields about 540,000 distinct CDR3 sequences; 30% to 40% were counted once. The ten largest make up roughly 6% of the sample.

Sequenced: blood. The rearranged segments are TRBV10-3 and TRBJ1-4, with a tentative D gene TRBD1 over 5 matching bases. The TCR originated in a girl aged 2-17 years with multiple sclerosis. The CDR3 is CAISEGRGDGRLFF. Read as DNA, the sequence is TGTGCCATCAGTGAGGGGAGAGGGGACGGGCGACTGTTTTTT.